A selection of T cell receptor beta chains follows, all from one sample in a study of PD-1 blockade in classical Hodgkin lymphoma. Sequenced by immunoSEQ multiplex PCR; TCRdb stores in-frame clones only, minus some. The data hold over 20,000 clones, with about 71% observed a single time. This material consisted of peripheral blood mononuclear cells (PBMCs), taken at baseline. The receptors come from a human donor with classical Hodgkin lymphoma. CDR3s include the opening cysteine and the closing phenylalanine or tryptophan. D genes are given only for firm matches. Expanded clones get a size class; other rows say once, few or many, or leave the size out.

J,size,V,D,DNA,CDR3
TRBJ1-5,medium-sized,TRBV19,-,TGTGCCAGTAGGTCAAGCAATCAGCCCCAGCATTTT,CASRSSNQPQHF
TRBJ1-1,-,TRBV6-5,-,TGTGCCAGCAGGGCGGGTATATTGAACACTGAAGCTTTCTTT,CASRAGILNTEAFF
TRBJ2-6,-,TRBV19,-,TGTGCCAGTAGTTTTCTCCAGGGCGGTGGGGCCAACGTCCTGACTTTC,CASSFLQGGGANVLTF
TRBJ2-3,-,TRBV7-9,-,TGTGCCAGCAGCCCTTCGGGCGTGACCCACACAGATACGCAGTATTTT,CASSPSGVTHTDTQYF
TRBJ1-5,-,TRBV18,-,TGTGCCAGCTCACCTGAGGGGGGCCCGCTTCAGCCCCAGCATTTT,CASSPEGGPLQPQHF
TRBJ2-3,-,TRBV7-2,-,TGTGCCAGCAGCTGGGCAGGTCGCCCAGATACGCAGTATTTT,CASSWAGRPDTQYF
TRBJ2-1,-,TRBV5-1,TRBD1,TGCGCCAGCAGCACCCCGCGGGACAGGGGGCTTTTCTACAATGAGCAGTTCTTC,CASSTPRDRGLFYNEQFF
TRBJ2-6,-,TRBV4-1,-,TGCGCCAGCAGCCATACAGGGTGGGGGGCCAACGTCCTGACTTTC,CASSHTGWGANVLTF
TRBJ2-7,-,TRBV30,-,TGTGCCTGGGGAGGGTCCGTTAAGGTCGAGCAGTACTTC,CAWGGSVKVEQYF
TRBJ1-6,-,TRBV25-1,-,TGTGCCAGCACCCCCGGGAACTATAATTCACCCCTCCACTTT,CASTPGNYNSPLHF
TRBJ1-3,-,TRBV9,-,TGTGCCAGCAGCCCGAGCGGACAGAGCTCTGGAAACACCATATATTTT,CASSPSGQSSGNTIYF
TRBJ1-5,-,TRBV19,-,TGTGCCAGTAGTAATGGACAGCCCTTTCAGCCCCAGCATTTT,CASSNGQPFQPQHF
TRBJ2-3,-,TRBV6-4,TRBD2,TGTGCCAGCAGTCTAGCGGGTGGTCCAGATACGCAGTATTTT,CASSLAGGPDTQYF
TRBJ1-3,-,TRBV27,TRBD1,TGTGCCAGCAGTTTATCTGGGACAGGGTCGAGAAACACCATATATTTT,CASSLSGTGSRNTIYF
TRBJ2-3,-,TRBV5-1,TRBD1,TGCGCCAGCAGCTTGCCCGGACAGGGGAGCACAGATACGCAGTATTTT,CASSLPGQGSTDTQYF
TRBJ1-3,-,TRBV6-5,-,TGTGCCAGCAGTTACTTTCCAGGCAGTTGGGACACCATATATTTT,CASSYFPGSWDTIYF